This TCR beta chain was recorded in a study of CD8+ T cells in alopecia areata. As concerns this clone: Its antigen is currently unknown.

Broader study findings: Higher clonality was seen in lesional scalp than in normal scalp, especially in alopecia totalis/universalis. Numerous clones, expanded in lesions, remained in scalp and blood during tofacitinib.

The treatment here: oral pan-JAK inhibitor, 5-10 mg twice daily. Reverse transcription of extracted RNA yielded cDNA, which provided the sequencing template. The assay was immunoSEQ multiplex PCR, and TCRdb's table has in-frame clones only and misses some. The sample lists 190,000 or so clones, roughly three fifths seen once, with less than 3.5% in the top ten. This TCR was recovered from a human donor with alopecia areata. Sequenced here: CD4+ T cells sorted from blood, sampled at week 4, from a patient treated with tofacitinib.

CDR3 in amino acids: CASSLSWQGNSPLHF. CDR3 nucleotide sequence: TGTGCCAGCAGTTTATCGTGGCAGGGTAATTCACCCCTCCACTTT. The chain recombines TRBV27 with TRBJ1-6, with D possibly TRBD1 on 5 matching bases. CDR1 and CDR2 (germline): MNHEY, SMNVEV (reference sequence). V gave up 0 bases and J gave up 6 bases, with 9 bases separating them. The CDR3 is made up of 15 amino acids.